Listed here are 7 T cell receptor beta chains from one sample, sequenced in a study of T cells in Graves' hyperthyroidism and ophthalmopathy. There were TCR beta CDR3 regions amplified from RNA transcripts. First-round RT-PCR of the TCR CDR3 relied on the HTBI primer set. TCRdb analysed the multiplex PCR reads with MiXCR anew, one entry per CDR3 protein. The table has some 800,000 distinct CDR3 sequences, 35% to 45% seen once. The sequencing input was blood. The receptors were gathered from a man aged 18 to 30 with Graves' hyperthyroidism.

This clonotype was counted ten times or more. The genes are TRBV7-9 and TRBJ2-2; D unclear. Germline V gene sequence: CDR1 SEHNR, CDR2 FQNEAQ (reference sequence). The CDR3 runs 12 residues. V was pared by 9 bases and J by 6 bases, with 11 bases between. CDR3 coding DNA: TGTGCCAGTAGCCCGTTGGCCGGGGAGCTGTTTTTT. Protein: CASSPLAGELFF.

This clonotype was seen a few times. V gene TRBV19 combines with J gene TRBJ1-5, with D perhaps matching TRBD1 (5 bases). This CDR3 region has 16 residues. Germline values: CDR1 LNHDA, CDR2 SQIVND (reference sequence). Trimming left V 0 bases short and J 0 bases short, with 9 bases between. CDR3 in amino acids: CASSIDTGHSNQPQHF. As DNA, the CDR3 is TGTGCCAGTAGTATAGATACAGGTCATAGCAATCAGCCCCAGCATTTT. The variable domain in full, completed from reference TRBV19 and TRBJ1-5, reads DGGITQSPKYLFRKEGQNVTLSCEQNLNHDAMYWYRQDPGQGLRLIYYSQIVNDFQKGDIAEGYSVSREKKESFPLTVTSAQKNPTAFYLCASSIDTGHSNQPQHFGDGTRLSIL.

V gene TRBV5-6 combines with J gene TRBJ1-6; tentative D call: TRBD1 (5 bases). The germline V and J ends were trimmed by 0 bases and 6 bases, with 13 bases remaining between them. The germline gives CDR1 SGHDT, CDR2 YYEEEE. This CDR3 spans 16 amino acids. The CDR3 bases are TGTGCCAGCAGCTTGGATGGGGGTCTGGGTAATTCACCCCTCCACTTT. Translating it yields CASSLDGGLGNSPLHF. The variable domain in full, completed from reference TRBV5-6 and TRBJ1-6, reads DAGVTQSPTHLIKTRGQQVTLRCSPKSGHDTVSWYQQALGQGPQFIFQYYEEEERQRGNFPDRFSGHQFPNYSSELNVNALLLGDSALYLCASSLDGGLGNSPLHFGNGTRLTVT.

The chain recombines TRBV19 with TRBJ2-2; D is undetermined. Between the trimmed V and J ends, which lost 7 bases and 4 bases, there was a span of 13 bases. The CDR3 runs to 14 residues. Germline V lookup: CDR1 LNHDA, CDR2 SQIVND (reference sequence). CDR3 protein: CASTSERLTGELFF. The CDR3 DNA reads TGTGCCAGTACGAGCGAGCGTCTCACCGGGGAGCTGTTTTTT.

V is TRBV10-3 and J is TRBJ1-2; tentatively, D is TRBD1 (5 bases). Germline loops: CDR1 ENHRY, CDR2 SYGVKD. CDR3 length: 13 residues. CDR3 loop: CVIRRGQGYGYTF. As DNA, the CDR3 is TGTGTTATCAGGCGTGGGCAGGGATATGGCTACACCTTC.

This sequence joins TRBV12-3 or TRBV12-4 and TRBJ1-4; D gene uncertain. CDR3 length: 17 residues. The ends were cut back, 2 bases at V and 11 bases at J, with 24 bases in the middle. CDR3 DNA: TGTGCCAGCAGTTTAAGTCAACGCGCCCGGGATGATGGTAAACTGTTTTTT. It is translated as CASSLSQRARDDGKLFF.

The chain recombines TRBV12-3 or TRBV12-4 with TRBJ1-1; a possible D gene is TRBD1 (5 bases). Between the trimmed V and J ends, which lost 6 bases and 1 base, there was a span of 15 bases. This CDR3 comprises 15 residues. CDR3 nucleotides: TGTGCCAGCAGCCTTTTTGGACATTCGAACACTGAAGCTTTCTTT. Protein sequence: CASSLFGHSNTEAFF.